The 29 T cell receptor beta chains presented below share a single source sample, sequenced in a study of glioma-infiltrating T cells. The iRepertoire nested amplicon-rescue multiplex PCR amplified TCR alpha and beta CDR3s from RNA. One entry per CDR3 protein results from TCRdb running MiXCR on the multiplex PCR reads. The sample includes more than 350,000 distinct CDR3 sequences, approximately 42% of them seen just once. Sequences were obtained from glioma tissue, nonneoplastic brain tissue, or PBMCs (not recorded which). These receptors came from a human donor with low-grade glioma or glioblastoma, undergoing nonglioma brain surgery, or in good health (not recorded which).

The chain employs TRBV19 and TRBJ1-5; no clear D. V lost 6 bases, J lost 5 bases, and 17 bases lay in between. This CDR3 has 15 amino acids. Germline V lookup: CDR1 LNHDA, CDR2 SQIVND (reference sequence). In DNA, the CDR3 is TGTGCCAGTAGGGGGATCTCCGGAGCCCATCAGCCCCAGCATTTT. Its protein product is CASRGISGAHQPQHF.

The chain links TRBV12-3 or TRBV12-4 to TRBJ2-1; 9 positions agree with TRBD2. This CDR3 has 15 residues. J lost 7 bases, V lost 6 bases, and 10 bases had no gene match. Here the CDR3 reads CASRVGSGRVNEQFF. The CDR3 DNA reads TGTGCCAGCAGAGTGGGTAGCGGGAGAGTAAATGAGCAGTTCTTC.

This clonotype showed up many times. This rearrangement joins TRBV27 to TRBJ2-3, with 11 bases lining up with TRBD2. This CDR3 is 18 amino acids long. V shed 5 bases and J 5 bases; nucleotides not matched to a gene: 15. Germline CDR1 MNHEY, CDR2 SMNVEV (reference sequence). CDR3 loop: CASSPTKLAGVWGDTQYF. For the CDR3, the DNA is TGTGCCAGCAGTCCCACCAAACTAGCGGGAGTATGGGGAGATACGCAGTATTTT.

This rearrangement joins TRBV28 to TRBJ2-7; 15 nucleotides match TRBD2. The CDR3 extends over 17 amino acids. V lost 3 bases and J lost 1; bases outside the gene matches: 4. CDR1 and CDR2 from the germline V gene are MDHEN and SYDVKM. CDR3 sequence (DNA): TGTGCCAGCAGTTTTGGGACTAGCGGGAGGATATCCTACGAGCAGTACTTC. Its translation is CASSFGTSGRISYEQYF. The variable domain in full, completed from reference TRBV28 and TRBJ2-7, reads DVKVTQSSRYLVKRTGEKVFLECVQDMDHENMFWYRQDPGLGLRLIYFSYDVKMKEKGDIPEGYSVSREKKERFSLILESASTNQTSMYLCASSFGTSGRISYEQYFGPGTRLTVT.

This clonotype was counted ten times or more. The chain links TRBV28 to TRBJ1-2; no firm D call. This CDR3 contains 14 residues. Germline V gene lookup returns CDR1 MDHEN and CDR2 SYDVKM. Trimming stripped 5 bases from V and 4 bases from J, with 14 bases between. The DNA of the CDR3 is TGTGCCAGCAGTACCCGTATAGTGCCCTATGGCTACACCTTC. Amino acids: CASSTRIVPYGYTF.

This clonotype was detected a few times. The chain carries TRBV28 and TRBJ2-7, with TRBD2 matching over 7 bases. The CDR3 is 16 amino acids. J gave up 0 bases and V 3 bases, and 8 bases lay outside the gene matches. Germline V gene lookup returns CDR1 MDHEN and CDR2 SYDVKM. Here the CDR3 reads CASSFWREQNSYEQYF. The CDR3 bases are TGTGCCAGCAGTTTTTGGCGGGAGCAAAACTCCTACGAGCAGTACTTC.

This clonotype turned up a few times. The CDR3 loop is CASSSSGLSTDTQYF. The CDR3 DNA reads TGTGCCAGCAGCTCTAGCGGTCTTAGCACAGATACGCAGTATTTT. This rearrangement joins TRBV5-4 to TRBJ2-3, with TRBD2 identical over 7 bases. The CDR3 loop spans 15 amino acids. The J segment lost 0 bases and the V segment lost 3 bases, leaving 4 bases of the junction unmatched. The V gene's germline CDR1 is SGHNT and CDR2 YYREEE (reference sequence).

Points on this clonotype: The junction departs from germline at one end; a sequencing error may be responsible. The chain joins TRBV4-1 to TRBJ2-3; D is unclear. The CDR3 totals 13 residues. Germline V gives CDR1 MGHRA, CDR2 YSYEKL. The CDR3 nucleotides are TGTGCCAGCAGCTTCCGCAGAACAGATACGCAGTATTTT. This translates into CASSFRRTDTQYF.

This sequence joins TRBV4-2 and TRBJ2-1; TRBD2 matches 9 bases. Germline CDR1 and CDR2: LGHNA and YNFKEQ. The CDR3 covers 16 residues. V gave up 0 bases and J gave up 5 bases; unmatched junction bases: 5. Here the CDR3 reads CASSQDLAGPHNEQFF. CDR3 DNA sequence: TGTGCCAGCAGCCAAGATCTAGCGGGACCTCACAATGAGCAGTTCTTC.

On this clonotype: Germline and junction disagree at one end, which may indicate a read error. This rearrangement joins TRBV27 to TRBJ2-5; D is unresolved. CDR3 length: 14 residues. Per germline, CDR1 MNHEY and CDR2 SMNVEV (reference sequence). The CDR3 protein is CASSTTAGPETRYF. The CDR3 coding sequence is TGTGCCAGCAGCACGACCGCTGGACCGGAGACCCGGTACTTC.

The chain is built from TRBV4-1 and TRBJ1-2, with 7 bases identical to TRBD1. J was trimmed by 6 bases and V by 5 bases; bases with no gene match: 12. Germline loops: CDR1 MGHRA, CDR2 YSYEKL. The CDR3 loop spans 15 amino acids. The CDR3 is CASSLPTTGEDGYTF. The CDR3 DNA reads as TGCGCCAGCAGCTTACCAACCACAGGGGAAGATGGCTACACCTTC.

This clonotype has just one count. A read error may produce the germline difference seen at one junction end. This chain joins TRBV20-1 and TRBJ1-1; D might be TRBD1 (6 bases). The CDR3 consists of 14 residues. Germline CDR1 reads DFQATT; CDR2 reads SNEGSKA (reference sequence). The CDR3 is CSAPRGGWNTEALF. In nucleotides, the CDR3 is TGCAGTGCACCGAGAGGGGGTTGGAACACTGAAGCTCTCTTT.

This clonotype was seen ten or more times. The gene calls are TRBV20-1 and TRBJ2-3; 13 nucleotides line up with TRBD2. V dropped 6 bases and J dropped 4; count of bases not matched to a gene: 10. From germline, CDR1 is DFQATT and CDR2 SNEGSKA (reference sequence). The CDR3 has 16 residues. CDR3 sequence: CSADPPGTSGADTQYF. The CDR3 coding sequence is TGCAGTGCCGATCCACCCGGGACTAGCGGGGCAGATACGCAGTATTTT.

The chain carries TRBV11-2 and TRBJ2-4; 8 nucleotides line up with TRBD2. This CDR3 contains 19 residues. After removal of 5 bases from V and 0 bases from J, the junction contained 15 bases not matched to a gene. Germline lookup yields CDR1 SGHAT and CDR2 FQNNGV. CDR3 region: CASSALSGGYLGAKNIQYF. The DNA for the CDR3 is TGTGCCAGCAGCGCACTATCGGGAGGGTATCTTGGAGCCAAAAACATTCAGTACTTC.

The genes are TRBV7-2 and TRBJ1-1; weak D call: TRBD1 (5 bases). Trimming left V 7 bases short and J 1 base short, with 10 bases between. Germline V CDR1 and CDR2: SGHTA, FQGNSA. The length of the CDR3 is 13 residues. In DNA, the CDR3 is TGTGCCAGCAAAGGGGCCTGGAACACTGAAGCTTTCTTT. The encoded protein is CASKGAWNTEAFF. Using reference TRBV7-2 and TRBJ1-1 for the parts outside the CDR3, the full variable domain is GAGVSQSPSNKVTEKGKDVELRCDPISGHTALYWYRQSLGQGLEFLIYFQGNSAPDKSGLPSDRFSAERTGGSVSTLTIQRTQQEDSAVYLCASKGAWNTEAFFGQGTRLTVV.

The V and J genes are TRBV11-2 and TRBJ2-1; the match to TRBD2 covers 9 bases. This CDR3 has 15 residues. Germline V gives CDR1 SGHAT, CDR2 FQNNGV. Trimming took 3 bases from V and 4 from J; bases not matched to a gene: 4. Here the CDR3 DNA reads TGTGCCAGCAGCTTCGGGACTAGCTTGTACAATGAGCAGTTCTTC. Translated, it gives CASSFGTSLYNEQFF.

This clonotype occurred a few times. This sequence joins TRBV12-3 or TRBV12-4 and TRBJ1-4, with unresolved D. Deletions cut 2 bases from V and 0 bases from J, with 10 bases between. The CDR3 contains 16 residues. CDR3 coding DNA: TGTGCCAGCAGTTTATACCGCGTTGCAACTAATGAAAAACTGTTTTTT. Its protein product is CASSLYRVATNEKLFF.

This clonotype has just a few counts. The V call is TRBV6-5, the J call TRBJ1-1; D may be TRBD1 (6 bases). The V gene lost 4 bases and the J gene lost 11 bases, with 20 bases spanning the gap. Germline loops: CDR1 MNHEY, CDR2 SVGAGI. The CDR3 has 14 residues. The CDR3 region has the DNA TGTGCCAGCAGTTTGAGGGGGACGCAGGTTCGCGCTTTCTTT. Its translation: CASSLRGTQVRAFF.

In its sample, this clonotype was seen a few times. V gene TRBV7-2 combines with J gene TRBJ2-1; D is undetermined. CDR3 length: 16 residues. Trimming cost V 1 base and J 5 bases, with 15 bases left between them. Germline CDR1 reads SGHTA; CDR2 reads FQGNSA. CDR3 protein: CASSLESSQPNNEQFF. CDR3 nucleotide sequence: TGTGCCAGCAGCTTAGAAAGCAGCCAACCGAACAATGAGCAGTTCTTC.

This clonotype has at least ten counts. The V gene is TRBV27, the J gene TRBJ2-2, with TRBD1 identical over 7 bases. The CDR3 runs to 15 residues. Trimming took 4 bases from V and 1 from J; bases not matched to a gene: 3. Germline CDR1 and CDR2: MNHEY and SMNVEV (reference sequence). CDR3 residues: CASSSYRGNTGELFF. In DNA form, the CDR3 reads TGTGCCAGCAGTTCGTACAGGGGGAACACCGGGGAGCTGTTTTTT.

The table lists this clonotype with a few counts. This chain uses TRBV7-9 with TRBJ1-2; D perhaps matches TRBD1 (5 bases). The germline V and J ends were trimmed by 5 bases and 4 bases, with 11 bases remaining between them. The CDR3 runs 13 residues. Germline V gene sequence: CDR1 SEHNR, CDR2 FQNEAQ (reference sequence). In DNA, the CDR3 is TGTGCCAGCAGCAGGGACGTAAGCTATGGCTACACCTTC. It specifies CASSRDVSYGYTF. The full variable domain, rest sourced from reference TRBV7-9 and TRBJ1-2, is DTGVSQNPRHKITKRGQNVTFRCDPISEHNRLYWYRQTLGQGPEFLTYFQNEAQLEKSRLLSDRFSAERPKGSFSTLEIQRTEQGDSAMYLCASSRDVSYGYTFGSGTRLTVV.

This clonotype was detected many times. The CDR3: CASSRGINQPQHF. Written as DNA, the CDR3 is TGTGCCAGCTCCCGGGGTATCAATCAGCCCCAGCATTTT. V usage is TRBV28 and J usage is TRBJ1-5, with D unresolved. The CDR3 is 13 amino acids. Trimming cost V 8 bases and J 3 bases, with 11 bases left between them. Germline CDR1 is MDHEN and CDR2 is SYDVKM.

The chain employs TRBV12-3 or TRBV12-4 and TRBJ1-1; D is undetermined. The CDR3 sequence is 12 residues long. V was cut by 3 bases and J by 9 bases, with 11 bases left in between. The DNA for the CDR3 is TGTGCCAGCAGTTTGGGAGGGCCTAAAGCTTTCTTT. Translating it yields CASSLGGPKAFF.

The V call is TRBV28, the J call TRBJ1-1; the D gene is possibly TRBD1 (5 bases). Trimming shortened V by 2 bases and J by 5 bases, and 15 bases separated the two germline ends. The CDR3 is 15 residues long. CDR1 and CDR2 (germline): MDHEN, SYDVKM. The chain's CDR3 is CASSLSATGGTEAFF. CDR3 DNA sequence: TGTGCCAGCAGTTTAAGCGCCACCGGGGGGACTGAAGCTTTCTTT.

Of note for this clonotype: The final CDR3 position lacks the conserved phenylalanine or tryptophan, pointing to a likely read error. The rearrangement joins TRBV7-9 to TRBJ2-1; 7 nucleotides agree with TRBD1. The germline V gene has CDR1 SEHNR and CDR2 FQNEAQ (reference sequence). This CDR3 contains 15 residues. V shed 5 bases and J 12 bases; nucleotides not matched to a gene: 16. In DNA, the CDR3 is TGTGCCAGCAGCCAGGACAGGAGATACAATGAGCGGCAGTTCCTC. It encodes CASSQDRRYNERQFL.

V gene TRBV2 combines with J gene TRBJ2-5; D unresolved. Trimming took 6 bases from V and 9 from J, leaving 11 bases between them. Germline loops: CDR1 SNHLY, CDR2 FYNNEI. The length of the CDR3 is 11 residues. CDR3 amino acids: CASRIVDSQYF. The DNA of the CDR3 is TGTGCCAGCAGGATCGTAGATTCCCAGTACTTC.

At least ten counts were recorded for this clonotype. V gene TRBV20-1 combines with J gene TRBJ1-2, with D unresolved. This CDR3 contains 12 residues. In germline, CDR1 is DFQATT, CDR2 SNEGSKA (reference sequence). V was clipped by 3 bases and J by 5 bases, with 10 bases between them. The CDR3 sequence is CSARDWVYGYTF. The CDR3 DNA sequence: TGCAGTGCTAGGGATTGGGTTTATGGCTACACCTTC.

The chain uses TRBV7-9 and TRBJ2-7; possible D gene TRBD1, 8 bases. The CDR3 loop spans 14 amino acids. Trimming shortened V by 5 bases and J by 3 bases, and 14 bases separated the two germline ends. The germline V gene encodes CDR1 SEHNR and CDR2 FQNEAQ (reference sequence). CDR3 nucleotide sequence: TGTGCCAGCAGCCCACAGGGGGGGTTCTACGAGCAGTACTTC. Encoded protein: CASSPQGGFYEQYF.

The sample holds a few counts of this clonotype. The gene calls are TRBV7-9 and TRBJ1-1; TRBD1 is a possible D gene (6 bases). The ends were cut back, 5 bases at V and 4 bases at J, with 8 bases in the middle. The length of the CDR3 is 12 residues. Germline CDR1 reads SEHNR; CDR2 reads FQNEAQ (reference sequence). The CDR3 nucleotides are TGTGCCAGCAGCACGGACAGCACTGAAGCTTTCTTT. It yields the protein CASSTDSTEAFF.